The 24 T cell receptor beta chains reported below all come from one sample, sequenced in a study of blood T cell repertoires in COVID-19. Using immunoSEQ multiplex PCR, the repertoire was profiled, and TCRdb retains in-frame clones only, with some absent. The repertoire includes just over 60,000 clones, approximately 79% of them detected once, and roughly 22% sits in the top ten. What was sequenced was peripheral blood. The receptors stem from a woman of 80 years or more with active or convalescent COVID-19.

The chain has TRBV18 and TRBJ1-2, with 9 bases lining up with TRBD1. Germline loops: CDR1 KGHSH, CDR2 LQKENI. The CDR3 covers 15 residues. V trimming: 4 bases; J trimming: 4 bases; junction bases outside the gene matches: 7. The CDR3 nucleotides read TGTGCCAGCTCACGTCCTACAGGGGGCATCTATGGCTACACCTTC. Translation gives CASSRPTGGIYGYTF.

This clone was counted a few times. This chain links TRBV29-1 with TRBJ1-2; 7 bases fit TRBD1. This CDR3 has 12 amino acids. Unmatched junction bases numbered 2, after V lost 6 bases and J lost 1 base. Germline CDR1 SQVTM, CDR2 ANQGSEA. CDR3 amino acids: CSVDRDNYGYTF. DNA for the CDR3: TGCAGCGTCGACAGGGATAACTATGGCTACACCTTC.

The genes are TRBV7-3 and TRBJ1-1, with no clear D. Per the germline V gene, CDR1 is SGHTA and CDR2 is FQGTGA. The CDR3 totals 14 residues. V shed 1 base and J shed 2 bases, with 8 bases lying between them. As DNA, the CDR3 is TGTGCCAGCAGCTTAAGCGGGCCCAACACTGAAGCTTTCTTT. The encoded protein is CASSLSGPNTEAFF.

CDR3 coding DNA: TGCAGCGGCTTAAGTGGCTCTAGCACTGAAGCTTTCTTT. Translation: CSGLSGSSTEAFF. The rearrangement joins TRBV29-1 to TRBJ1-1; no firm D call. CDR3 length: 13 residues. Germline loops: CDR1 SQVTM, CDR2 ANQGSEA. Trimming removed 7 bases at V and 4 bases at J, with 16 bases between. Complete variable domain (other parts from reference TRBV29-1 and TRBJ1-1): SAVISQKPSRDICQRGTSLTIQCQVDSQVTMMFWYRQQPGQSLTLIATANQGSEATYESGFVIDKFPISRPNLTFSTLTVSNMSPEDSSIYLCSGLSGSSTEAFFGQGTRLTVV.

The V and J genes are TRBV29-1 and TRBJ2-2; 11 bases agree with TRBD2. V trimming: 1 base; J trimming: 2 bases; junction bases outside the gene matches: 3. The germline V gene has CDR1 SQVTM and CDR2 ANQGSEA. The CDR3 runs to 16 residues. The CDR3 DNA reads as TGCAGCGTTGAAGGACTAGCGGGGCTAAACACCGGGGAGCTGTTTTTT. Translated, it gives CSVEGLAGLNTGELFF.

The chain uses TRBV7-9 and TRBJ2-7; possible D gene TRBD2, 6 bases. Germline CDR1 and CDR2: SEHNR and FQNEAQ (reference sequence). This CDR3 region has 14 residues. Trimming took off 1 base at V and 6 bases at J, with 13 bases between the two ends. CDR3 DNA sequence: TGTGCCAGCAGCTTAGGGGTCGGAGGGGCCGAGCAGTACTTC. Translation gives CASSLGVGGAEQYF.

This chain uses TRBV29-1 with TRBJ1-1; possible D gene TRBD1, 5 bases. The germline V and J ends were trimmed by 5 bases and 0 bases, with 7 bases remaining between them. The germline V gene encodes CDR1 SQVTM and CDR2 ANQGSEA. The CDR3 loop spans 12 amino acids. DNA for the CDR3: TGCAGCGTTCCACAGGTGAACACTGAAGCTTTCTTT. It is translated as CSVPQVNTEAFF.

V usage is TRBV5-1 and J usage is TRBJ2-7, with TRBD1 identical over 8 bases. The CDR3 totals 16 residues. V shed 3 bases, J shed 4 bases, and the junction held 12 bases outside the gene matches. Germline V gene sequence: CDR1 SGHRS, CDR2 YFSETQ. CDR3 in DNA: TGCGCCAGCAGCTACAGCCGACAGGGGAAGGGGTACGAGCAGTACTTC. It encodes CASSYSRQGKGYEQYF.

This clone was counted once. This sequence joins TRBV7-2 and TRBJ1-1; no clear D gene. This CDR3 spans 13 amino acids. Germline V gives CDR1 SGHTA, CDR2 FQGNSA. V was trimmed by 2 bases and J by 5 bases, leaving 9 bases between them. DNA of the CDR3: TGTGCCAGCAGCTTACTGTCGGGGACTGAAGCTTTCTTT. It translates to CASSLLSGTEAFF.

V and J are TRBV5-1 and TRBJ2-1; 11 bases line up with TRBD2. Germline loops: CDR1 SGHRS, CDR2 YFSETQ. The CDR3 contains 16 residues. V shed 0 bases, J shed 3 bases, and the junction held 2 bases outside the gene matches. CDR3 sequence reads: CASSLDTSGGYNEQFF. The CDR3, as DNA: TGCGCCAGCAGCTTGGATACTAGCGGGGGCTACAATGAGCAGTTCTTC.

The chain couples TRBV7-2 to TRBJ1-2, with TRBD1 as a possible D gene (6 bases). The CDR3 spans 12 residues. V was shortened by 4 bases and J by 4 bases, with 7 bases between the two germline ends. In germline, CDR1 is SGHTA, CDR2 FQGNSA. The CDR3 here is CASSSRGYGYTF. The DNA of the CDR3 is TGTGCCAGCAGCTCCAGGGGCTATGGCTACACCTTC.

The chain joins TRBV19 to TRBJ2-3; 8 bases match TRBD1. V shed 10 bases and J 5 bases; nucleotides not matched to a gene: 8. Per the germline V gene, CDR1 is LNHDA and CDR2 is SQIVND (reference sequence). The CDR3 is 13 residues long. The CDR3 is CATRGLVIDTQYF. In DNA, the CDR3 is TGTGCCACCAGGGGGCTCGTGATAGATACGCAGTATTTT.

The chain combines TRBV9 with TRBJ2-2, with 7 nucleotides matching TRBD1. Germline CDR1 and CDR2: SGDLS and YYNGEE. This CDR3 has 17 amino acids. V was pared by 4 bases and J by 4 bases, with 13 bases of the junction left unmatched. DNA for the CDR3: TGTGCCAGCAGCCCGATCCCGGGACAGACTTCCACCGGGGAGCTGTTTTTT. Translated, it gives CASSPIPGQTSTGELFF.

This chain connects TRBV5-6 to TRBJ1-4; 9 bases fit TRBD1. The CDR3 totals 15 residues. The ends lost 4 bases at V and 6 bases at J; junction bases unmatched: 7. Germline-derived CDR1 and CDR2 are SGHDT and YYEEEE. The CDR3 spells CASSGDRAGYEKLFF. The CDR3 nucleotides are TGTGCCAGCAGCGGGGACAGGGCCGGCTATGAAAAACTGTTTTTT.

This clone was counted between two and nine times. The J gene is TRBJ1-1, the V gene TRBV18; D call uncertain. Trimming took 0 bases from V and 3 from J, leaving 5 bases between them. This CDR3 is 13 amino acids long. Germline CDR1 KGHSH, CDR2 LQKENI. The CDR3 protein is CASSPPGYTEAFF. Written as DNA, the CDR3 is TGTGCCAGCTCACCACCCGGGTACACTGAAGCTTTCTTT.

V gene TRBV3-1 (or the pseudogene TRBV3-2) combines with J gene TRBJ1-1, with D hard to call. Trimming left V 0 bases short and J 4 bases short, with 9 bases between. CDR3 size: 14 residues. Per germline, CDR1 LGHDT and CDR2 YNNKEL (reference sequence). DNA of the CDR3: TGTGCCAGCAGCCAAGATTTGGGGAGCACTGAAGCTTTCTTT. Amino acids: CASSQDLGSTEAFF.

The J gene is TRBJ1-1, the V gene TRBV4-2; D unresolved. V lost 1 base, J lost 11 bases, and 11 bases lay in between. CDR3 length: 12 residues. Germline lookup yields CDR1 LGHNA and CDR2 YNFKEQ. In nucleotides, the CDR3 is TGTGCCAGCAGCCAAGCTTCTAGGAGGGCTTTCTTT. Residues: CASSQASRRAFF.

The chain carries TRBV19 and TRBJ1-5; D unclear. V was cut by 9 bases and J by 5 bases, with 23 bases left in between. This CDR3 has 16 amino acids. CDR1 and CDR2 (germline): LNHDA, SQIVND (reference sequence). In nucleotides, the CDR3 is TGTGCCAGCCACGGTGGGCGGGGTTCGGGCGATCAGCCCCAGCATTTT. Amino acids: CASHGGRGSGDQPQHF.

V gene TRBV2 combines with J gene TRBJ1-1; D possibly corresponds to TRBD1 (6 bases). V was trimmed by 5 bases and J by 5 bases, leaving 15 bases between them. The CDR3 sequence is 14 residues long. Germline V gene sequence: CDR1 SNHLY, CDR2 FYNNEI. The CDR3 sequence: CASSYDRMGTEAFF. Here the CDR3 DNA reads TGTGCCAGCAGTTATGACAGGATGGGGACTGAAGCTTTCTTT.

This chain links TRBV29-1 with TRBJ1-2; 9 nucleotides align to TRBD1. Unmatched junction bases numbered 16, after V lost 8 bases and J lost 6 bases. This CDR3 is 15 amino acids long. Germline CDR1 SQVTM, CDR2 ANQGSEA. CDR3 sequence (DNA): TGCAGCACGGGACAGGGCGGCAGGGGAATTGATGGCTACACCTTC. Protein product: CSTGQGGRGIDGYTF.

This clone was counted once. CDR3 loop: CASGLPLGGDTGELFF. The CDR3 DNA is TGTGCTAGTGGTTTGCCCCTTGGGGGGGACACCGGGGAGCTGTTTTTT. The V gene is TRBV12-5, the J gene TRBJ2-2, with TRBD2 matching 7 bases. Germline trimming cut 2 bases from V and 3 bases from J; bases unmatched to any gene: 6. The germline CDR1 and CDR2 sequences are LGHNT and FRNRAP. The CDR3 totals 16 residues.

The chain uses TRBV5-8 and TRBJ1-1; weak D call: TRBD1 (5 bases). V lost 0 bases and J 4 bases, leaving 19 bases between the germline ends. The CDR3 has 17 amino acids. Germline CDR1 and CDR2: SGHTS and YDEGEE. The CDR3 coding sequence is TGTGCCAGCAGCTTGGGGCAGGGCCGAAGTTGGGGCACTGAAGCTTTCTTT. Amino acid sequence: CASSLGQGRSWGTEAFF.

The V call is TRBV18, the J call TRBJ2-1; TRBD2 matches at 12 bases. The CDR3 length is 17 residues. Trimming cost V 5 bases and J 9 bases; bases outside gene matches: 14. Looked up from germline, CDR1 is KGHSH and CDR2 is LQKENI. In nucleotides, the CDR3 is TGTGCCAGCTCAACCTCCCCTAGCGGGGGGGGTTTCAGTGAGCAGTTCTTC. It specifies CASSTSPSGGGFSEQFF.

This clone appeared a few times. V is TRBV5-8 and J is TRBJ1-2; perhaps TRBD1 as D (6 bases). Trimming shortened V by 3 bases and J by 4 bases, and 16 bases separated the two germline ends. CDR1 and CDR2 from the germline V gene are SGHTS and YDEGEE. CDR3 length: 15 amino acids. The CDR3 is CASSSERQAVYGYTF. The CDR3 DNA sequence: TGTGCCAGCAGCTCGGAAAGACAGGCCGTCTATGGCTACACCTTC.